The 21 T cell receptor beta chains below come from one sample, sequenced in a study of blood T cell repertoires in COVID-19. Measured with immunoSEQ multiplex PCR; TCRdb has only the in-frame clones, and not every one. The sample lists roughly 150,000 clones, about 80% seen once, with 10% to 15% in the top ten. The sample taken for sequencing was peripheral blood. These receptors were obtained from a man between 65 and 80 years old who had recovered from COVID-19.

J is TRBJ1-1 and V is TRBV6-5; D gene ambiguous. CDR1 MNHEY and CDR2 SVGAGI come from the germline V gene. With 6 bases removed from V and 0 bases from J, the gap between germline ends came to 5 bases. This CDR3 contains 12 residues. CDR3 DNA: TGTGCCAGCAGGAGGTTGAACACTGAAGCTTTCTTT. Encoded protein: CASRRLNTEAFF.

This chain connects TRBV4-3 to TRBJ2-4, with D possibly being TRBD2 (7 bases). CDR1 and CDR2 (germline): LGHNA, YSLEER. Trimming cost V 1 base and J 8 bases, with 15 bases left between them. This CDR3 contains 15 residues. The CDR3 region has the DNA TGCGCCAGCAGCCAAGTTGGGGGCACTAGCGACATTCAGTACTTC. This encodes CASSQVGGTSDIQYF.

This chain uses TRBV18 with TRBJ2-7, with D possibly TRBD1 on 6 matching bases. Germline V lookup: CDR1 KGHSH, CDR2 LQKENI. The germline V and J ends were trimmed by 0 bases and 2 bases, with 11 bases remaining between them. The CDR3 extends over 15 amino acids. The CDR3 nucleotides read TGTGCCAGCTCACCACCGACCAGGGGACCCTACGAGCAGTACTTC. This codes for CASSPPTRGPYEQYF. Drawing the rest from reference TRBV18 and TRBJ2-7, the complete variable domain is NAGVMQNPRHLVRRRGQEARLRCSPMKGHSHVYWYRQLPEEGLKFMVYLQKENIIDESGMPKERFSAEFPKEGPSILRIQQVVRGDSAAYFCASSPPTRGPYEQYFGPGTRLTVT.

The chain couples TRBV9 to TRBJ1-1; 7 nucleotides align to TRBD1. V was clipped by 0 bases and J by 5 bases; unmatched bases: 7. There are 15 residues in the CDR3. Germline assignment: CDR1 SGDLS and CDR2 YYNGEE. The DNA of the CDR3 is TGTGCCAGCAGCGTAGGACAGGGCATGCATACTGAAGCTTTCTTT. Encoded protein: CASSVGQGMHTEAFF.

This clone has only one observation. The V call is TRBV7-2, the J call TRBJ1-4; D possibly corresponds to TRBD1 (6 bases). V shed 1 base and J shed 7 bases, with 10 bases lying between them. CDR3 length equals 14 residues. Germline V gives CDR1 SGHTA, CDR2 FQGNSA. The CDR3 bases are TGTGCCAGCAGCTTAGGGGGGCTCGGTGAAAAACTGTTTTTT. It encodes CASSLGGLGEKLFF.

A few counts support this clone. The same CDR3 also results from other DNA sequences found in this sample. The genes are TRBV19 and TRBJ2-1, with D maybe TRBD2 (6 bases). Trimming took 2 bases from V and 6 from J, leaving 11 bases between them. Per germline, CDR1 LNHDA and CDR2 SQIVND (reference sequence). This CDR3 is built from 14 residues. CDR3 coding DNA: TGTGCCAGTAGTATATCCGGGAGCGGCAATGAGCAGTTCTTC. Encoded protein: CASSISGSGNEQFF.

The J gene is TRBJ2-1, the V gene TRBV19, with D unclear. Germline V CDR1 and CDR2: LNHDA, SQIVND (reference sequence). The CDR3 has 15 amino acids. V shed 3 bases and J shed 4 bases, with 13 bases lying between them. The CDR3 sequence: CASSIKATIYNEQFF. The CDR3, as DNA: TGTGCCAGTAGTATTAAGGCAACTATTTACAATGAGCAGTTCTTC.

This chain uses TRBV7-9 with TRBJ2-1, with D perhaps matching TRBD1 (6 bases). The CDR3 has 15 residues. CDR1 is SEHNR and CDR2 is FQNEAQ in the germline V gene (reference sequence). V shed 1 base and J shed 7 bases, with 14 bases lying between them. The chain's CDR3 is CASSLGDTPGNEQFF. CDR3 nucleotide sequence: TGTGCCAGCAGCTTAGGGGACACCCCAGGGAATGAGCAGTTCTTC. The full variable domain, in which reference TRBV7-9 and TRBJ2-1 provide the parts outside the CDR3, is DTGVSQNPRHKITKRGQNVTFRCDPISEHNRLYWYRQTLGQGPEFLTYFQNEAQLEKSRLLSDRFSAERPKGSFSTLEIQRTEQGDSAMYLCASSLGDTPGNEQFFGPGTRLTVL.

This clone has a handful of counts. J is TRBJ1-5 and V is TRBV28, with a weak D call TRBD1 (6 bases). Germline loops: CDR1 MDHEN, CDR2 SYDVKM. The CDR3 runs to 16 residues. Trimming shortened V by 5 bases and J by 3 bases, and 17 bases separated the two germline ends. The CDR3 nucleotides are TGTGCCAGCAGTCTAGCCATTGGGGGGGCCAATCAGCCCCAGCATTTT. Residues: CASSLAIGGANQPQHF.

The rearrangement uses TRBV11-2 and TRBJ2-5, with D tentatively TRBD2 (6 bases). CDR3 length: 16 amino acids. Per the germline V gene, CDR1 is SGHAT and CDR2 is FQNNGV. Trimming stripped 3 bases from V and 4 bases from J, with 18 bases between. As DNA, the CDR3 is TGTGCCAGCAGCTTCGGGGGTTTGCGAGGGGCAGAGACCCAGTACTTC. It encodes CASSFGGLRGAETQYF.

Only one count was recorded for this clone. The V call is TRBV6-1, the J call TRBJ2-7, with D possibly TRBD1 on 5 matching bases. The V gene's germline CDR1 is MNHNS and CDR2 SASEGT. V shed 2 bases and J shed 1 base, with 15 bases lying between them. The CDR3 covers 16 residues. CDR3 nucleotides: TGTGCCAGCAGTGAAAATACAGGCCTTCGTTCCTACGAGCAGTACTTC. Translating it yields CASSENTGLRSYEQYF.

The chain uses TRBV5-6 and TRBJ2-4; 7 positions match TRBD1. V gave up 2 bases and J gave up 2 bases; unmatched junction bases: 7. Germline V gene lookup returns CDR1 SGHDT and CDR2 YYEEEE. This CDR3 is 16 amino acids long. CDR3 region: CASSLKGARSKNIQYF. CDR3 nucleotides: TGTGCCAGCAGCTTAAAGGGGGCGCGTTCCAAAAACATTCAGTACTTC.

This rearrangement joins TRBV11-3 to TRBJ2-7; perhaps TRBD1 as D (5 bases). Trimming stripped 2 bases from V and 6 bases from J, with 14 bases between. CDR3 length equals 14 residues. Germline V gene sequence: CDR1 SGHNT, CDR2 YENEEA. In nucleotides, the CDR3 is TGTGCCAGCAGCTTATATGGGCAGGGTGGCGAGCAGTACTTC. Protein sequence: CASSLYGQGGEQYF.

The gene calls are TRBV5-3 and TRBJ2-2; D perhaps matches TRBD2 (5 bases). TRBV5-3 is placed among ORFs of uncertain function. This CDR3 has 14 amino acids. With 3 bases removed from V and 6 bases from J, the gap between germline ends came to 12 bases. In nucleotides, the CDR3 is TGTGCCAGAAGCTGGAGGACGGAACCCGGGGAGCTGTTTTTT. It encodes CARSWRTEPGELFF.

The chain uses TRBV23-1 and TRBJ2-1, with D perhaps matching TRBD2 (5 bases). TRBV23-1 is placed among ORFs of uncertain function. The V and J ends lost 11 bases and 0 bases respectively, with 17 bases between them. This CDR3 has 15 residues. The CDR3 DNA reads as TGCGCCGCGCCCGGTAGGGAGCGCTCCTACAATGAGCAGTTCTTC. Amino acids: CAAPGRERSYNEQFF.

The chain employs TRBV27 and TRBJ2-7; D might be TRBD2 (5 bases). V lost 5 bases and J lost 4, with 15 bases in between. The CDR3 totals 14 residues. From germline, CDR1 is MNHEY and CDR2 SMNVEV (reference sequence). This CDR3 is CASSRGTHIYEQYF. The CDR3 DNA follows: TGTGCCAGCAGTCGGGGAACGCATATTTACGAGCAGTACTTC.

This chain links TRBV7-2 with TRBJ2-5; D perhaps matches TRBD1 (6 bases). The CDR3 consists of 14 residues. V dropped 3 bases and J dropped 1 base, with 9 bases sitting between them. Germline V gene lookup returns CDR1 SGHTA and CDR2 FQGNSA. This chain's CDR3 is CASSLVRGQETQYF. CDR3 in DNA: TGTGCCAGCAGCTTGGTCAGGGGCCAAGAGACCCAGTACTTC.

This chain links TRBV6-5 with TRBJ1-4; no clear D. The CDR3 has 15 residues. Looked up from germline, CDR1 is MNHEY and CDR2 is SVGAGI. V shed 5 bases and J shed 7 bases, with 17 bases lying between them. The CDR3 DNA is TGTGCCAGCAGTAGTAATATTATCATGAGTGAAAAACTGTTTTTT. Its translation is CASSSNIIMSEKLFF.

The rearrangement links TRBV6-5 to TRBJ2-2; TRBD2 might be the D (6 bases). V lost 2 bases and J lost 5, with 9 bases in between. The CDR3 has 14 amino acids. The germline V gene encodes CDR1 MNHEY and CDR2 SVGAGI. CDR3 DNA sequence: TGTGCCAGCAGTTACGATGGGGGGACCGGGGAGCTGTTTTTT. Its translation: CASSYDGGTGELFF.

V and J are TRBV15 and TRBJ2-1; the match to TRBD2 covers 7 bases. This CDR3 comprises 15 residues. V lost 4 bases and J lost 0; bases outside the gene matches: 3. Per germline, CDR1 LNHNV and CDR2 YYDKDF (reference sequence). The CDR3 protein is CATSKKRDSYNEQFF. As DNA, the CDR3 is TGTGCCACCAGCAAAAAGCGGGACTCCTACAATGAGCAGTTCTTC.

The V and J genes are TRBV30 and TRBJ1-5; 8 nucleotides align to TRBD1. The V gene end was trimmed by 2 bases and the J gene end by 7 bases; junction bases not matched to a gene: 4. Looked up from germline, CDR1 is GTSNPN and CDR2 is SVGIG (reference sequence). This CDR3 comprises 13 residues. CDR3 DNA sequence: TGTGCCTGGAGTTCAGGGGGCGGGCAGCCCCAGCATTTT. Translation gives CAWSSGGGQPQHF.